This T cell receptor beta chain was captured by sequencing in a study of blood T cell repertoires in COVID-19 (TCRdb year 2020). Broadly, across the study: The collaborator samples originated in the United States, Italy and Spain and spanned the acute and convalescent phases of COVID-19. Where HLA class I and class II types were available, the types were taken from metadata supplied by the sample provider, not from assay-based typing. Samples were obtained from the ongoing ImmuneRACE study (first 160 participants) and from roughly 1,300 subjects provided by 6 global collaborators. The dataset comprised deeply sampled blood TCRbeta repertoires from subjects exposed to, actively infected with, or recovered from COVID-19. The prospective study material was composed of cDNA or gDNA derived from T cells, B-cell-depleted T cells, or PBMCs. The sample metadata nearly always contained a de-identified subject ID, COVID-19 status, age in years and sex. The repertoires were released in a freely available public database meant as a resource for research on the immune response to SARS-CoV-2. The research as a whole found: How much clinical and demographic metadata was included differed by source and by participant, and the metadata was provided uncurated.

The immunoSEQ Assay, a bias-controlled multiplex PCR, was used to amplify TCRbeta CDR3 regions from genomic DNA. Processing in the source paper ran as follows. Nucleated cell counts per sample were estimated from amplification of reference gene primers within the assay. To quantify the absolute abundance of each unique TCRbeta CDR3 rearrangement, sequence reads were collapsed and filtered. Productive Simpson clonality was computed per sample as the square root of Simpson's diversity index over productive rearrangements. The table comes from immuneACCESS by way of TCRdb, which keeps in-frame sequences with V and J called. Part of the clones is missing from these tables; in studies checked, under half for an unresolved V gene and the rest for unknown reasons. The V and J calls and the clone size are those of that table, but D and trimming were determined from the DNA. A total of 250,000 to 350,000 clones appear in this sample, about four fifths of them only once. The ten largest clonotypes hold over 1.1% of the sample.

At one collaborating source in Seattle, patients were enrolled during active infection and were followed longitudinally through the course of disease. Collaborating institutions collected whole blood in K2EDTA tubes following their own protocols. Collaborator samples were shipped for TCRbeta analysis as frozen whole blood, isolated PBMCs, or DNA extracted from either sample type. In regard to this clone: Its specific antigen is unknown. No base quality information exists; no much larger clone differs at one position.

Reading from cysteine to phenylalanine, the CDR3 counts 13 amino acids. Only CDR3 DNA is held: 39 bases, read in frame from base 1. The germline V gene encodes CDR1 SGHAT and CDR2 FQNNGV. V loses 5 bases of germline sequence and J loses 1 base, and the interval between the two ends is 5 bases. The clonotype was recovered from a human donor with COVID-19, enrolled during active disease. The donor label of this sample is uncertain. In this chain, TRBV11-2 is recombined with TRBJ2-2, with no confident D gene call. Sample: peripheral blood. The CDR3 protein: CASSLLNTGELFF. The DNA reads as follows: TGTGCCAGCAGCCTACTGAACACCGGGGAGCTGTTTTTT. Beyond the CDR3, the reference TRBV11-2 and TRBJ2-2 genes provide the residues; the full variable domain reads: EAGVAQSPRYKIIEKRQSVAFWCNPISGHATLYWYQQILGQGPKLLIQFQNNGVVDDSQLPKDRFSAERLKGVDSTLKIQPAKLEDSAVYLCASSLLNTGELFFGEGSRLTVL.